The entry below describes one T cell receptor beta chain. The data were taken from a study of blood T cell repertoires in COVID-19. Background on the study: The samples span acute and convalescent COVID-19 from the United States, Italy and Spain. Nucleic acid was either cDNA or gDNA, and it came from T cells, B-cell-depleted T cells, or PBMCs.

CDR1 SEHNR and CDR2 FQNEAQ come from the germline V gene (reference sequence). J gave up 2 bases and V 1 base, and 5 bases lay outside the gene matches. The length of the CDR3 is 16 residues. In the authors' methods: How many nucleated cells were present was estimated from reference gene primer amplification. Using immunoSEQ multiplex PCR, the repertoire was profiled, and TCRdb retains in-frame clones only, with some absent. D and trimming were read from the DNA, whereas the V and J calls and clone size are those reported in that table. The table shows 72,000 or so clones, with about 80% occurring only once.

The receptor's source is an older man with active COVID-19. Sample: peripheral blood. The chain has TRBV7-9 and TRBJ2-7, with 10 bases identical to TRBD1. The DNA for the CDR3 is TGTGCCAGCAGCTTAGAACTTGGGACAGGGGCCTACGAGCAGTACTTC. It translates to CASSLELGTGAYEQYF.